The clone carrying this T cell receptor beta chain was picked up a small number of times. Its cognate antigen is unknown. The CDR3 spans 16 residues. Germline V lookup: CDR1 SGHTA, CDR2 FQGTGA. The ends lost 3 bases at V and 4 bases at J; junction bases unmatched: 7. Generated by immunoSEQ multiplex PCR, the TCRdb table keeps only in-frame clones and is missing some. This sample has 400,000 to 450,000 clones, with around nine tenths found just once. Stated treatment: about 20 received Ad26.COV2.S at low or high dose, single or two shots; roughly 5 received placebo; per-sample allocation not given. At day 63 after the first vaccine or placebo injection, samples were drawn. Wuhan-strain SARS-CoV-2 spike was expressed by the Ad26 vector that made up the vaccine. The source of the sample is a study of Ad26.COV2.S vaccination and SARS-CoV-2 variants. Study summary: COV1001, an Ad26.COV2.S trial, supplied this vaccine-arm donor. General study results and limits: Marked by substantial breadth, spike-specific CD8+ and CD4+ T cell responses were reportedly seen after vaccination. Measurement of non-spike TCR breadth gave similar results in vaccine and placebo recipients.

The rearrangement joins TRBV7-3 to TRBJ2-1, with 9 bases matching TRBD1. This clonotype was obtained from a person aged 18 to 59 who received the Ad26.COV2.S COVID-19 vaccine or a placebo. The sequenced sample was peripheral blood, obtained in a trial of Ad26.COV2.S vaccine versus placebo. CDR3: CASSLRAGTGYNEQFF. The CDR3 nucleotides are TGTGCCAGCAGCTTGAGGGCCGGGACAGGGTACAATGAGCAGTTCTTC.